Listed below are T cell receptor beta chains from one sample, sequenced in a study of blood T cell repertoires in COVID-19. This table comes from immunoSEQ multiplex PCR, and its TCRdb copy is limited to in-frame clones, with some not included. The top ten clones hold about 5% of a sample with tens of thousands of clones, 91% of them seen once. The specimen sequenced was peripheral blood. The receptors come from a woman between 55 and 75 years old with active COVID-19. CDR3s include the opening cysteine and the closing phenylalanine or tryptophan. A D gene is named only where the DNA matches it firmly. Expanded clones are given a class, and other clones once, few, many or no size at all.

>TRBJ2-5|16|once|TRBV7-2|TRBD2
CASSSYGRVYQETQYF
TGTGCCAGCAGCTCCTACGGGAGGGTGTACCAAGAGACCCAGTACTTC
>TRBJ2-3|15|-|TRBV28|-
CASSFLYPSTDTQYF
TGTGCCAGCAGTTTTCTTTATCCTAGCACAGATACGCAGTATTTT
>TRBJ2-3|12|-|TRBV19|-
CASSIRESTQYF
TGTGCCAGTAGTATACGGGAGAGTACGCAGTATTTT
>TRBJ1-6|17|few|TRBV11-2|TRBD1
CASSPGDRRSYNSPLHF
TGTGCCAGCAGCCCCGGGGACAGACGCTCCTATAATTCACCCCTCCACTTT
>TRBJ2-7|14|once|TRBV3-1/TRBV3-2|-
CASSQVGQTYEQYF
TGTGCCAGCAGCCAAGTTGGCCAAACCTACGAGCAGTACTTC
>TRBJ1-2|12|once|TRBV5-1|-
CASSLPGEGYTF
TGCGCCAGCAGCTTGCCAGGGGAAGGCTACACCTTC
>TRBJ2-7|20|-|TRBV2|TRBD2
CASSGETTATSLAGTYEQYF
TGTGCCAGCAGTGGGGAAACCACTGCGACTAGTTTAGCGGGGACCTACGAGCAGTACTTC
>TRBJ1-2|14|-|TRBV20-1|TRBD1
CSASVEGADYGYTF
TGCAGTGCTAGTGTGGAGGGGGCGGACTATGGCTACACCTTC
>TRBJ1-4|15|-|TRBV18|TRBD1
CASSPPGTGNEKLFF
TGTGCCAGCTCACCACCGGGGACAGGCAATGAAAAACTGTTTTTT
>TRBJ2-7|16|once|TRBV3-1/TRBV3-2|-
CASSAGQPISFYEQYF
TGTGCCAGCAGCGCTGGGCAGCCGATTTCATTCTACGAGCAGTACTTC
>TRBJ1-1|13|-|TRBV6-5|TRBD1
CASSSIDRAAAFF
TGTGCCAGCAGTTCTATCGACAGGGCCGCAGCTTTCTTT
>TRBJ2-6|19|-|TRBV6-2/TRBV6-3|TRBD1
CASSYVRGQGISGANVLTF
TGTGCCAGCAGTTACGTAAGGGGACAGGGGATCTCTGGGGCCAACGTCCTGACTTTC
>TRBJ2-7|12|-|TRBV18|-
CASSPGGYEQYF
TGTGCCAGCTCACCGGGGGGTTACGAGCAGTACTTC
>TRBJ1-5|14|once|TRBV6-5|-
CASSYARSNQPQHF
TGTGCCAGCAGTTACGCCAGATCCAATCAGCCCCAGCATTTT
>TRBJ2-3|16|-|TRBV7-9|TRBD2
CASSLAVGGAGDTQYF
TGTGCCAGCAGCTTAGCGGTCGGGGGGGCCGGGGATACGCAGTATTTT
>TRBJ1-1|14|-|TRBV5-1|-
CASSFGDRNTEAFF
TGCGCCAGCAGCTTTGGCGACAGGAACACTGAAGCTTTCTTT
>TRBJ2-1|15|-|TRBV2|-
CASKGAGWSYNEQFF
TGTGCCAGCAAGGGGGCGGGATGGTCCTACAATGAGCAGTTCTTC
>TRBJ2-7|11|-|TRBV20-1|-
CSARRSGEQYF
TGCAGTGCTAGGCGGTCCGGCGAGCAGTACTTC
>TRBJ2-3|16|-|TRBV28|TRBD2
CASSLAPSGATDTQYF
TGTGCCAGCAGTTTAGCCCCTAGCGGCGCCACAGATACGCAGTATTTT
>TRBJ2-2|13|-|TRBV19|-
CASRQGASGELFF
TGTGCCAGTAGGCAGGGTGCTAGCGGGGAGCTGTTTTTT
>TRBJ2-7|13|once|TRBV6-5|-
CASSRGTNYEQYF
TGTGCCAGCAGCAGGGGCACCAACTACGAGCAGTACTTC
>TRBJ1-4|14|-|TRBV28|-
CASSFLPRSEKLFF
TGTGCCAGCAGTTTCCTCCCTCGGAGTGAAAAACTGTTTTTT
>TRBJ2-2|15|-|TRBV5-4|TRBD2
CASSLAGVTTGELFF
TGTGCCAGCAGCTTAGCGGGAGTTACCACCGGGGAGCTGTTTTTT
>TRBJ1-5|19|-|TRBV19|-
CASKRMGGRESRSNQPQHF
TGTGCCAGTAAAAGAATGGGGGGGAGGGAATCCCGTTCCAATCAGCCCCAGCATTTT
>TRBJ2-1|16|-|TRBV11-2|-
CASSLDPDTNYNEQFF
TGTGCCAGCAGCTTAGACCCCGATACAAACTACAATGAGCAGTTCTTC
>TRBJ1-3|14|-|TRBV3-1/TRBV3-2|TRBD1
CASSDRGAGNTIYF
TGTGCCAGCAGCGACAGGGGAGCTGGAAACACCATATATTTT
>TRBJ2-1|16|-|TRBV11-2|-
CASSGRGNSLINEQFF
TGTGCCAGCAGCGGCCGGGGGAATTCTCTTATCAATGAGCAGTTCTTC
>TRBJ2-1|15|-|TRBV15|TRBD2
CATSRGLAGTNEQFF
TGTGCCACCAGCAGGGGACTAGCGGGAACGAATGAGCAGTTCTTC
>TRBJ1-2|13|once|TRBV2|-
CASIPQGSYGYTF
TGTGCCAGCATCCCGCAGGGCAGCTATGGCTACACCTTC
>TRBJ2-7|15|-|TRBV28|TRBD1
CASSFSGQGAYEQYF
TGTGCCAGCAGTTTCTCCGGACAGGGGGCCTACGAGCAGTACTTC
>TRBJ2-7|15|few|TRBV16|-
CASSQSSGKPYEQYF
TGTGCCAGCAGCCAATCGTCCGGGAAACCCTACGAGCAGTACTTC
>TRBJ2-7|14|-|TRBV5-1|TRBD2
CASSWTSGSYEQYF
TGCGCCAGCAGCTGGACTAGCGGGAGCTACGAGCAGTACTTC
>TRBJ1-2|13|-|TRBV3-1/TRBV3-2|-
CASSQVRGYGYTF
TGTGCCAGCAGCCAAGTGAGAGGCTATGGCTACACCTTC
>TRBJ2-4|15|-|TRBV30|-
CAWSVGGAGKNIQYF
TGTGCCTGGAGTGTAGGGGGTGCCGGCAAAAACATTCAGTACTTC
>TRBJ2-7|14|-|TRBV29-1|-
CSAKWTPSSYEQYF
TGCAGCGCAAAATGGACACCCTCCTCCTACGAGCAGTACTTC
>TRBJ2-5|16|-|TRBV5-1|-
CASSLVVPSGKETQYF
TGCGCCAGCAGCTTGGTAGTGCCCAGCGGAAAAGAGACCCAGTACTTC
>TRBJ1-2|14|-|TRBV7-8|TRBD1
CASSPSTGVYGYTF
TGTGCCAGCAGCCCGTCGACAGGGGTCTATGGCTACACCTTC
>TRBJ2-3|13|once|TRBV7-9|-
CAAGGRLADTQYF
TGTGCCGCTGGAGGGAGGTTGGCAGATACGCAGTATTTT
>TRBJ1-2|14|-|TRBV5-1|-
CASSLTSTGEGYTF
TGCGCCAGCAGCCTAACTAGCACGGGGGAGGGCTACACCTTC
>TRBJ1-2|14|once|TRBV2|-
CASSESGQLYGYTF
TGTGCCAGCAGTGAATCTGGGCAGCTCTATGGCTACACCTTC
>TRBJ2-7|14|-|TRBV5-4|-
CASSYGGQIYEQYF
TGTGCCAGCTCTTACGGGGGGCAGATCTACGAGCAGTACTTC
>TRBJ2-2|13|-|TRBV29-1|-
CSARQTNTGELFF
TGCAGCGCGAGACAGACGAACACCGGGGAGCTGTTTTTT
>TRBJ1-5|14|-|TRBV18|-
CASSPGGDNQPQHF
TGTGCCAGCTCACCGGGGGGGGATAATCAGCCCCAGCATTTT
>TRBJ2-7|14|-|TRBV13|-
CASSSVRGGYEQYF
TGTGCCAGCAGCTCGGTCAGGGGTGGATACGAGCAGTACTTC
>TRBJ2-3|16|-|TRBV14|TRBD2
CASSYRPGLGTDTQYF
TGTGCCAGCAGCTATCGCCCGGGACTAGGGACAGATACGCAGTATTTT
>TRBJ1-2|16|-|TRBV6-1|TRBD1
CASSEGWGQGSYGYTF
TGTGCCAGCAGTGAAGGCTGGGGACAGGGATCCTATGGCTACACCTTC
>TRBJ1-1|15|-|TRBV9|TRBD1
CASTTGGGLGTEAFF
TGTGCCAGCACCACAGGGGGGGGGCTCGGCACTGAAGCTTTCTTT
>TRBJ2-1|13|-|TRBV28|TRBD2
CASRGGSYNEQFF
TGTGCCAGCAGGGGGGGGTCCTACAATGAGCAGTTCTTC
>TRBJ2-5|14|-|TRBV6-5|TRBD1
CASRHDRGGETQYF
TGTGCCAGCAGACACGACAGGGGGGGAGAGACCCAGTACTTC
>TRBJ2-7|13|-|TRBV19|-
CASSSQQGSEQYF
TGTGCCAGTAGTAGCCAACAGGGATCCGAGCAGTACTTC
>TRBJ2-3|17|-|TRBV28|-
CASSFPAGGSSTDTQYF
TGTGCCAGCAGTTTTCCCGCCGGGGGTTCTAGCACAGATACGCAGTATTTT
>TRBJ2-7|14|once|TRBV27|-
CASSSGRSFYEQYF
TGTGCCAGCAGTTCCGGGAGATCGTTCTACGAGCAGTACTTC
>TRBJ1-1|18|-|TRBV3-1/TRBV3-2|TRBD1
CASSQGGGTGAWGTEAFF
TGTGCCAGCAGCCAAGGTGGTGGGACAGGGGCATGGGGCACTGAAGCTTTCTTT
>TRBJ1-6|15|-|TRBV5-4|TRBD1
CASSLVGQGESPLHF
TGTGCCAGCAGCTTGGTCGGGCAGGGGGAGTCACCCCTCCACTTT
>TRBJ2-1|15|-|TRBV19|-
CASNPSRRALAEQFF
TGTGCCAGTAACCCCAGCCGGAGGGCCCTCGCTGAGCAGTTCTTC
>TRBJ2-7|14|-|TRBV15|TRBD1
CATSREIQGAEQYF
TGTGCCACCAGCAGAGAGATTCAGGGGGCCGAGCAGTACTTC
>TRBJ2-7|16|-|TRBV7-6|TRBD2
CASSPLTSGTHYEQYF
TGTGCCAGCAGCCCCCTGACTAGCGGGACTCACTACGAGCAGTACTTC
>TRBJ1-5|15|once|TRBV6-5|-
CASSPAIGGSQPQHF
TGTGCCAGCAGCCCCGCGATCGGGGGTAGTCAGCCCCAGCATTTT
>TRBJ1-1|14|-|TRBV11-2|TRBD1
CASSLTGQGVEAFF
TGTGCCAGCAGCTTAACCGGACAGGGGGTGGAAGCTTTCTTT